This is a list of T cell receptor beta chains from one sample in a study of T cell repertoires in cytomegalovirus infection. TCRdb re-called the reads with MiXCR, one entry per CDR3 protein. Of about 250,000 distinct CDR3 sequences listed, 17% are singletons. Sequenced input: CD8+ T cells from PBMCs. All receptors come from a human donor in good health (CMV status not recorded). Some clones in this sample may be carry-over from other donors' samples. CDR3s include the opening cysteine and the closing phenylalanine or tryptophan. The D gene is left open where the match is weak. The size of a clone is reported for some rows only, either as once, few or many, or as a class for expanded clones.

TRBJ2-7 many TRBV7-9 - CASSRTDYEQYF TGTGCCAGCAGCCGGACAGACTACGAGCAGTACTTC
TRBJ1-1 many TRBV7-2 - CASSPTGLNTEAFF TGTGCCAGCAGCCCAACGGGGCTCAACACTGAAGCTTTCTTT
TRBJ2-7 - TRBV28 TRBD1 CASSLRDSGIYEQYF TGTGCCAGCAGTTTACGGGACAGCGGCATCTACGAGCAGTACTTC
TRBJ1-1 many TRBV4-1 - CASSHPSAGGTEAFF TGCGCCAGCAGCCACCCCTCGGCGGGGGGCACTGAAGCTTTCTTT
TRBJ1-2 many TRBV7-6 TRBD1 CASSLEVDGQAYGYTF TGTGCCAGCAGCTTAGAGGTGGACGGACAGGCGTATGGCTACACCTTC
TRBJ2-3 many TRBV7-9 - CASSLESDTQYF TGTGCCAGCAGCTTAGAGTCAGATACGCAGTATTTT
TRBJ2-3 once TRBV10-3 - CAISDLSGTDTQYF TGTGCCATCAGTGATTTGAGCGGCACAGATACGCAGTATTTT
TRBJ2-7 few TRBV25-1 - CASSEFTGRTYEQYF TGTGCCAGCAGTGAATTCACAGGGAGAACCTACGAGCAGTACTTC
TRBJ2-1 many TRBV7-6 TRBD2 CASRRLAGGASYNEQFF TGTGCCAGCAGACGACTAGCGGGGGGCGCATCCTACAATGAGCAGTTCTTC
TRBJ2-1 - TRBV5-6 TRBD1 CASSWDRENLREQFF TGTGCCAGCAGCTGGGACAGGGAAAACCTCCGGGAGCAGTTCTTC
TRBJ1-2 few TRBV15 - CATSRDLSGLSYGYTF TGTGCCACCAGCAGAGATCTAAGTGGACTGAGCTATGGCTACACCTTC
TRBJ1-5 many TRBV6-6 - CASSFPIGTDYSNQPQHF TGTGCCAGCAGCTTCCCTATCGGGACGGATTATAGCAATCAGCCCCAGCATTTT
TRBJ1-2 many TRBV6-5 TRBD1 CASRSGGSEGYTF TGTGCCAGCAGATCAGGGGGCTCGGAAGGCTACACCTTC
TRBJ1-1 - TRBV5-5 - CASSFKGLGDTEAFF TGTGCCAGCAGCTTTAAGGGCCTAGGGGACACTGAAGCTTTCTTT
TRBJ2-1 - TRBV5-6 TRBD2 CASSLTSASGGDRYNEQFF TGTGCCAGCAGCTTGACTAGCGCTAGCGGGGGGGACCGCTACAATGAGCAGTTCTTC
TRBJ2-1 few TRBV20-1 TRBD2 CSAARGRSSYNEQFF TGCAGTGCAGCGCGGGGGAGATCCTCCTACAATGAGCAGTTCTTC
TRBJ2-1 few TRBV4-3 TRBD2 CASSHGQILAGGYNEQFF TGCGCCAGCAGCCATGGTCAAATTTTAGCGGGGGGTTACAATGAGCAGTTCTTC
TRBJ2-5 few TRBV11-2 TRBD2 CASSLELAGGKFEVTQYF TGTGCCAGCAGCTTAGAGCTAGCGGGGGGGAAGTTTGAAGTGACCCAGTACTTC
TRBJ2-1 few TRBV6-2/TRBV6-3 - CASSQTDYNEQFF TGTGCCAGCAGTCAGACAGATTACAATGAGCAGTTCTTC
TRBJ2-7 many TRBV7-8 - CASSPLGRDEQYF TGTGCCAGCAGCCCCTTGGGTCGCGACGAGCAGTACTTC
TRBJ1-1 many TRBV6-5 TRBD1 CASSYGQVTEAFF TGTGCCAGCAGTTACGGACAGGTCACTGAAGCTTTCTTT
TRBJ2-7 - TRBV6-2/TRBV6-3 - CASSYSGIANSYEQYF TGTGCCAGCAGTTACTCAGGGATTGCGAACTCCTACGAGCAGTACTTC
TRBJ2-7 few TRBV20-1 - CSARERDRSSYEQYF TGCAGTGCTAGGGAAAGGGACCGCAGCTCCTACGAGCAGTACTTC
TRBJ1-5 - TRBV12-3/TRBV12-4 - CASSLRRGRNQPQHF TGTGCCAGCAGTTTACGACGGGGTCGTAATCAGCCCCAGCATTTT
TRBJ2-1 many TRBV7-2 TRBD2 CASSFLAGGVNEQFF TGTGCCAGCAGCTTCCTAGCGGGGGGGGTCAATGAGCAGTTCTTC
TRBJ1-1 - TRBV11-2 TRBD1 CASRSRDRGFFGAFF TGTGCCAGCAGGAGCCGGGACAGGGGATTTTTCGGAGCTTTCTTT
TRBJ1-1 few TRBV4-3 TRBD1 CASSPQGVGTEAFF TGCGCCAGCAGCCCACAGGGGGTGGGCACTGAAGCTTTCTTT
TRBJ2-5 - TRBV6-2/TRBV6-3 TRBD2 CASSWGLLAEIKETQYF TGTGCCAGCAGCTGGGGGTTACTAGCGGAGATTAAAGAGACCCAGTACTTC
TRBJ2-5 - TRBV6-5 TRBD1 CASSFDRAQETQYF TGTGCCAGCAGTTTTGACAGGGCCCAAGAGACCCAGTACTTC
TRBJ1-1 many TRBV29-1 - CSVPVTDTEAFF TGCAGCGTTCCCGTGACAGACACTGAAGCTTTCTTT
TRBJ2-2 many TRBV7-9 TRBD1 CASSGRTGKTGELFF TGTGCCAGCAGCGGACGGACAGGGAAAACCGGGGAGCTGTTTTTT
TRBJ2-1 - TRBV9 - CASSANDPRAVFF TGTGCCAGCAGCGCCAATGACCCCAGGGCTGTTTTCTTC
TRBJ2-1 few TRBV4-3 - CASSPPGGDEQFF TGCGCCAGCAGCCCCCCTGGGGGTGATGAGCAGTTCTTC
TRBJ1-5 - TRBV19 - CASSTPGNQPQHF TGTGCCAGTAGTACCCCCGGCAATCAGCCCCAGCATTTT
TRBJ2-3 - TRBV6-9 - CASTGPPENTDTQYF TGTGCCAGCACCGGGCCGCCGGAGAACACAGATACGCAGTATTTT
TRBJ2-3 - TRBV9 - CASSAEPSSRYADTQYF TGTGCCAGCAGCGCGGAACCGTCCTCCCGGTATGCAGATACGCAGTATTTT
TRBJ2-4 - TRBV14 TRBD1 CASSQGTGVRNIQYF TGTGCCAGCAGCCAAGGGACAGGGGTGCGAAACATTCAGTACTTC
TRBJ1-1 - TRBV5-4 - CASSLAQGLSTEAFF TGTGCCAGCAGCTTGGCGCAGGGACTAAGCACTGAAGCTTTCTTT
TRBJ2-5 many TRBV6-5 - CASSYSFPTFDEETQYF TGTGCCAGCAGTTACTCTTTCCCGACGTTCGATGAAGAGACCCAGTACTTC
TRBJ1-5 - TRBV20-1 - CSARDPLRAQGVNQPQHF TGCAGTGCTAGAGACCCCCTCAGGGCCCAGGGAGTCAATCAGCCCCAGCATTTT
TRBJ2-3 few TRBV7-6 - CASSSLQGATPTDTQYF TGTGCCAGCAGCTCTCTCCAGGGTGCGACTCCCACAGATACGCAGTATTTT
TRBJ2-7 - TRBV2 TRBD1 CASLSRDRGYEQYF TGTGCCAGCCTAAGCCGGGACAGGGGCTACGAGCAGTACTTC
TRBJ1-1 few TRBV6-2/TRBV6-3 - CASKNPSYMNTEAFF TGTGCCAGCAAAAACCCCAGCTACATGAACACTGAAGCTTTCTTT
TRBJ2-3 few TRBV6-5 TRBD1 CASSVQGNPTDTQYF TGTGCCAGCAGTGTACAGGGGAACCCCACAGATACGCAGTATTTT
TRBJ2-4 - TRBV2 TRBD1 CASSEEVPGGLWNIQYF TGTGCCAGCAGTGAAGAGGTGCCAGGGGGCTTGTGGAACATTCAGTACTTC
TRBJ1-1 - TRBV7-8 - CASSLERAANTEAFF TGTGCCAGCAGCTTAGAACGGGCGGCGAACACTGAAGCTTTCTTT